This T cell receptor (beta chain) is from a study of identical twins. Healthy Caucasian donors formed the entire cohort. In germline, CDR1 is MGHRA, CDR2 YSYEKL. The CDR3 runs 15 residues. The ends lost 2 bases at V and 2 bases at J; junction bases unmatched: 2. TCRdb independently ran MiXCR on the 5' RACE reads; one entry per CDR3 protein. The sample gives roughly 350,000 distinct CDR3 sequences, roughly an eighth of which show up once; around 7.2% is in the top ten. The sample was also reused in another study, on yellow fever vaccine responses in identical twins.

The receptor was derived from a woman between 18 and 30 years old in good health. This chain connects TRBV4-1 to TRBJ2-5, with 10 bases fitting TRBD1. Input material: CD8+ T cells sorted from blood. CDR3 residues: CASSQRDRGQETQYF. In nucleotides, the CDR3 is TGCGCCAGCAGCCAACGGGACAGGGGACAAGAGACCCAGTACTTC.